The 10 T cell receptor beta chains reported below all come from one sample, sequenced in a study of cytomegalovirus exposure and HLA in healthy donors. Measured with immunoSEQ multiplex PCR; TCRdb has only the in-frame clones, and not every one. The sample lists around 120,000 clones; around 90% were seen once. Sample: PBMCs. These receptors originate from a woman aged 18-29 years in good health and CMV-seronegative.

The rearrangement joins TRBV7-2 to TRBJ1-1, with D perhaps TRBD1 (6 bases). The germline V gene has CDR1 SGHTA and CDR2 FQGNSA. This CDR3 comprises 15 residues. Trimming took off 1 base at V and 6 bases at J, with 15 bases between the two ends. The CDR3 bases are TGTGCCAGCAGCTTAGGAGGGCAGGGGCGGGCTGAAGCTTTCTTT. Protein: CASSLGGQGRAEAFF.

The genes are TRBV2 and TRBJ2-5; 9 bases map to TRBD2. Germline CDR1 is SNHLY and CDR2 is FYNNEI. J gave up 2 bases and V 5 bases, and 6 bases lay outside the gene matches. CDR3 size: 15 residues. CDR3 nucleotide sequence: TGTGCCAGCAGTAAGATAGCGGGGGCACAAGAGACCCAGTACTTC. This translates into CASSKIAGAQETQYF.

The V and J genes are TRBV6-5 and TRBJ2-4; the D gene is possibly TRBD1 (5 bases). The CDR3 sequence is 13 residues long. Germline loops: CDR1 MNHEY, CDR2 SVGAGI. V lost 5 bases, J lost 8 bases, and 13 bases lay in between. The CDR3 coding sequence is TGTGCCAGCAGTCTACAGGTTAGGGACATTCAGTACTTC. Its translation is CASSLQVRDIQYF.

The chain uses TRBV6-4 and TRBJ2-7; TRBD2 aligns across 7 bases. CDR1 is MRHNA and CDR2 is SNTAGT in the germline V gene. There are 15 residues in the CDR3. After removal of 6 bases from V and 0 bases from J, the junction contained 8 bases not matched to a gene. The CDR3 DNA follows: TGTGCCAGCAGCCTAGAGGGCGGGGGCTCCTACGAGCAGTACTTC. Translated, it gives CASSLEGGGSYEQYF.

The V call is TRBV7-8, the J call TRBJ2-2; 8 bases agree with TRBD1. Unmatched junction bases numbered 3, after V lost 2 bases and J lost 1 base. The germline V gene has CDR1 SGHVS and CDR2 FQNEAQ. There are 16 residues in the CDR3. CDR3 sequence (DNA): TGTGCCAGCAGCTTACGACAGGGGTTGAACACCGGGGAGCTGTTTTTT. Amino acids: CASSLRQGLNTGELFF.

The J gene is TRBJ1-5, the V gene TRBV4-1; 7 bases map to TRBD1. The germline gives CDR1 MGHRA, CDR2 YSYEKL. Trimming at V came to 5 bases and at J to 5 bases, leaving 12 bases not matched to a gene. The CDR3 loop spans 16 amino acids. The DNA for the CDR3 is TGCGCCAGCAGCTTCATCGGGACAGCCGATTATCAGCCCCAGCATTTT. This translates into CASSFIGTADYQPQHF.

This chain uses TRBV27 with TRBJ2-1; D gene unclear. The CDR3 totals 13 residues. The V gene's germline CDR1 is MNHEY and CDR2 SMNVEV (reference sequence). With 2 bases removed from V and 8 bases from J, the gap between germline ends came to 10 bases. Written as DNA, the CDR3 is TGTGCCAGCAGTTTACGATGGTCGGATGAGCAGTTCTTC. Protein product: CASSLRWSDEQFF.

Here the CDR3 reads CASSEALTLDRGQAGYTF. Written as DNA, the CDR3 is TGTGCCAGCAGCGAGGCCCTCACACTCGACAGGGGGCAGGCTGGCTACACCTTC. V usage is TRBV9 and J usage is TRBJ1-2; 10 positions agree with TRBD1. V trimming: 3 bases; J trimming: 7 bases; junction bases outside the gene matches: 18. This CDR3 spans 18 amino acids. From germline, CDR1 is SGDLS and CDR2 YYNGEE.

This rearrangement joins TRBV2 to TRBJ2-1, with a tentative D call TRBD1 (5 bases). V was pared by 3 bases and J by 7 bases, with 16 bases between. The CDR3 contains 15 residues. Germline-derived CDR1 and CDR2 are SNHLY and FYNNEI. CDR3 DNA: TGTGCCAGCAGTGACAGGTCAGGGTGGGGTAATGAGCAGTTCTTC. It is translated as CASSDRSGWGNEQFF.

V and J are TRBV11-2 and TRBJ2-3; 7 bases match TRBD1. The CDR3 totals 17 residues. Germline V lookup: CDR1 SGHAT, CDR2 FQNNGV. V was clipped by 4 bases and J by 8 bases; unmatched bases: 18. The CDR3 DNA reads TGTGCCAGCAGCTCTCACCCGGGACAGATGGATTGGGGTACGCAGTATTTT. This codes for CASSSHPGQMDWGTQYF. Variable domain in full (rest from reference TRBV11-2 and TRBJ2-3): EAGVAQSPRYKIIEKRQSVAFWCNPISGHATLYWYQQILGQGPKLLIQFQNNGVVDDSQLPKDRFSAERLKGVDSTLKIQPAKLEDSAVYLCASSSHPGQMDWGTQYFGPGTRLTVL.